This T cell receptor (beta chain) was identified during a study of T cells after yellow fever vaccination. Making TCR cDNA involved 5'RACE template switching, which added UMIs and a universal primer site. One entry per CDR3 protein results from TCRdb running MiXCR on the 5' RACE reads. The sample carries under 550,000 distinct CDR3 sequences, 20% to 25% recorded once. Trimming removed 6 bases from V and 2 bases from J; junction bases left unmatched: 10. The CDR3 is 15 amino acids. This clonotype has more than one count but fewer than ten. This sequence was found in a man aged 18 to 30 who received the YFV17D yellow fever vaccine. The chain employs TRBV12-3 or TRBV12-4 and TRBJ2-7; the match to TRBD1 covers 7 bases. The source material was PBMCs, sampled around 3 weeks after the first yellow fever vaccination. CDR3 sequence (DNA): TGTGCCAGCAGCCGGCGGAGGACAGGTACCTACGAGCAGTACTTC. The encoded protein is CASSRRRTGTYEQYF.